The clone carrying this TCR beta chain was seen only a few times. Its antigen is currently unknown. The data are from a study of beta chain features in type 1 diabetes. Study conclusions and caveats: Among all four CD4+ subsets, Type 1 diabetes patients had TCRB CDR3s that were moderately but significantly shorter.

The length of the CDR3 is 12 residues. V lost 7 bases and J 5 bases, leaving 15 bases between the germline ends. The germline gives CDR1 SQVTM, CDR2 ANQGSEA. Naive, central memory, regulatory and stem cell-like memory cells within the CD4+ compartment were sorted using CD45RO/CCR7/CD25/CD127/CD95/CD27. Isolated RNA was reverse transcribed in full, so expressed TCRB transcripts were sequenced. Generated by immunoSEQ multiplex PCR, the TCRdb table keeps only in-frame clones and is missing some. Of about 700,000 clones listed, 13% were seen once; the top ten hold around 0.022%. The V call is TRBV29-1, the J call TRBJ2-7; weak D call: TRBD2 (6 bases). The origin of this receptor is a man aged 18 to 29 with type 1 diabetes. The sequencing sample was made of naive CD4+ T cells from blood. DNA of the CDR3: TGCAGCGGAACCCATGGAGGGCACGAGCAGTACTTC. It yields the protein CSGTHGGHEQYF.